The following is a T cell receptor (beta chain) sequence with its context. Its antigen is undetermined. Germline V CDR1 and CDR2: LNHDA, SQIVND (reference sequence). This CDR3 has 14 residues. Losses at the gene ends were 8 bases for V and 4 bases for J; bases not matched to a gene: 6. This sample was included in a study of shared clonotypes between healthy human individuals. TCRdb keeps only in-frame clones here, not all; method: immunoSEQ multiplex PCR. This repertoire shows about 1.1 million clones, around 77% found once; its top ten account for roughly 0.83%. Caucasian adults residing in Nashville, Tennessee made up all the donors. General observations from the study: In this cohort, only blood was sampled, and tissue repertoires likely differ.

The V and J genes are TRBV19 and TRBJ1-1; 11 bases map to TRBD1. The specimen was memory CD4+ T cells from PBMCs. Subset: CD45RA-negative fraction. The origin of this receptor is a man aged 18 to 29 in good health. Some clones in this sample may be carry-over from other donors' samples. The CDR3 loop is CASGTGGRSTEAFF. CDR3 nucleotide sequence: TGTGCCAGTGGGACAGGGGGGAGGTCCACTGAAGCTTTCTTT.